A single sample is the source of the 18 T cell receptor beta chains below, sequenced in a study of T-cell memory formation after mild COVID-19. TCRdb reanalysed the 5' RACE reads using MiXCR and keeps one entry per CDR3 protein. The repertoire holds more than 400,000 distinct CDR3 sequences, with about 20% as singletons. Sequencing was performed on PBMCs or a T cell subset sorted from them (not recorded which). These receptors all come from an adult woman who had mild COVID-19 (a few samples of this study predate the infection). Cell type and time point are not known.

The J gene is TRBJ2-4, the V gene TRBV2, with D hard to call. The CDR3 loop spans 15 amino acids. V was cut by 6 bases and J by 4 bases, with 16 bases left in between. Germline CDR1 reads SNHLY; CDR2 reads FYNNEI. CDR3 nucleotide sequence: TGTGCCAGCAGGGACCAGGTTGGGCCAAAAAACATTCAGTACTTC. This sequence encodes CASRDQVGPKNIQYF.

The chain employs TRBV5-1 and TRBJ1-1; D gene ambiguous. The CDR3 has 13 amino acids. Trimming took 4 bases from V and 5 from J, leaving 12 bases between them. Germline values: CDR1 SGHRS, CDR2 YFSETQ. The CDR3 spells CASSKSGNTEAFF. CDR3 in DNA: TGCGCCAGCAGCAAGAGCGGAAATACTGAAGCTTTCTTT.

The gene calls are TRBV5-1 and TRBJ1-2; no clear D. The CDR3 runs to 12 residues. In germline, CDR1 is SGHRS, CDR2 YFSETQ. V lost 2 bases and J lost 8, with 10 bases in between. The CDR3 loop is CASSFSSKGYTF. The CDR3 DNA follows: TGCGCCAGCAGCTTCTCGTCCAAGGGCTACACCTTC.

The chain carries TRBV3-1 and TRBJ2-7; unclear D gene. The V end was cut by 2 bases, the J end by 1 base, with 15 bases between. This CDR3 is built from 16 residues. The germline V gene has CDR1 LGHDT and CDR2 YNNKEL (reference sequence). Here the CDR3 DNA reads TGTGCCAGCAGCCAATCCCGGTCCTTCCATTCCTACGAGCAGTACTTC. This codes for CASSQSRSFHSYEQYF.

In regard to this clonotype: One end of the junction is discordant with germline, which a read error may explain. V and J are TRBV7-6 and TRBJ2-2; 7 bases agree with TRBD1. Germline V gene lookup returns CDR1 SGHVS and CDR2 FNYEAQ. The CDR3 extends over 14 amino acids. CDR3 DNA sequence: TGTGCCAGCAGCATAGCCCAGGACAGGGGGGAGCTGTTTTTT. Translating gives CASSIAQDRGELFF.

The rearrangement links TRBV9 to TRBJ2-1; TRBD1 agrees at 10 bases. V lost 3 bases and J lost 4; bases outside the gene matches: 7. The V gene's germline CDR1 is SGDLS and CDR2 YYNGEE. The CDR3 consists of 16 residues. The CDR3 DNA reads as TGTGCCAGCAGCGCGACAGGGGGCTCATGGTACAATGAGCAGTTCTTC. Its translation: CASSATGGSWYNEQFF.

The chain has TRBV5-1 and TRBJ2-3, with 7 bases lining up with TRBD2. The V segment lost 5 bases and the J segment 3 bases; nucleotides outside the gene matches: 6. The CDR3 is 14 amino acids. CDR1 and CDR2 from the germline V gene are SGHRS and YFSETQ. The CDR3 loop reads CASSLSRETDTQYF. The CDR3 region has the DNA TGCGCCAGCAGTCTCTCGCGGGAGACAGATACGCAGTATTTT.

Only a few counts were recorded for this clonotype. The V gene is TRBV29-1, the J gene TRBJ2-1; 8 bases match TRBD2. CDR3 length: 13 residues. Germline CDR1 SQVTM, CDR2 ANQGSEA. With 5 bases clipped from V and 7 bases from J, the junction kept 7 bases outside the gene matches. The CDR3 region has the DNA TGCAGCGTTACCGGGACTAGTAAAAATGAGCAGTTCTTC. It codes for CSVTGTSKNEQFF.

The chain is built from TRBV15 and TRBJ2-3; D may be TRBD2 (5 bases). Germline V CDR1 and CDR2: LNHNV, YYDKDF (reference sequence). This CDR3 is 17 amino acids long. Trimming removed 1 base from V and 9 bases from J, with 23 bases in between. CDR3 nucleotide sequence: TGTGCCACCAGCAGAGGACGGCGGCATGGTGGCCCGGGGACGCAGTATTTT. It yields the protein CATSRGRRHGGPGTQYF.

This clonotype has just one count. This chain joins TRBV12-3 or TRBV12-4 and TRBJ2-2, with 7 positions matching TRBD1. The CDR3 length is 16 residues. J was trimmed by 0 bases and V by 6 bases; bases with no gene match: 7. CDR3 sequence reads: CASSTTGASNTGELFF. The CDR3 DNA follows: TGTGCCAGCAGCACCACAGGGGCCTCGAACACCGGGGAGCTGTTTTTT.

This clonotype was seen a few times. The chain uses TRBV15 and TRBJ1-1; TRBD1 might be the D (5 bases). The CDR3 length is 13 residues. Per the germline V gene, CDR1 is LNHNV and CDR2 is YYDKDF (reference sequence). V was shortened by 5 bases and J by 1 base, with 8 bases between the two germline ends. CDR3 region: CATSYGQNTEAFF. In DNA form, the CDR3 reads TGTGCCACCAGCTACGGACAGAACACTGAAGCTTTCTTT. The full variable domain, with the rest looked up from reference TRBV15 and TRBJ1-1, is DAMVIQNPRYQVTQFGKPVTLSCSQTLNHNVMYWYQQKSSQAPKLLFHYYDKDFNNEADTPDNFQSRRPNTSFCFLDIRSPGLGDTAMYLCATSYGQNTEAFFGQGTRLTVV.

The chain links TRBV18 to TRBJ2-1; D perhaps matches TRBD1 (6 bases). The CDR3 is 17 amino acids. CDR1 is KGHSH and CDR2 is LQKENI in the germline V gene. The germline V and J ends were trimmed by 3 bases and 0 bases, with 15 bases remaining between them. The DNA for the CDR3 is TGTGCCAGCTCACCCCGACAGGTCATAAGCTCCTACAATGAGCAGTTCTTC. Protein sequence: CASSPRQVISSYNEQFF.

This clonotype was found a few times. The CDR3 DNA reads as TGTGCCAGCAGCTTAATCTCCGGGCGATACACAGATACGCAGTATTTT. Translating it yields CASSLISGRYTDTQYF. V is TRBV7-6 and J is TRBJ2-3; D is undetermined. This CDR3 region has 16 residues. The germline V gene has CDR1 SGHVS and CDR2 FNYEAQ. Trimming took 2 bases from V and 2 from J, leaving 14 bases between them. Filled out from reference TRBV7-6 and TRBJ2-3, the complete variable domain reads GAGVSQSPRYKVTKRGQDVALRCDPISGHVSLYWYRQALGQGPEFLTYFNYEAQQDKSGLPNDRFSAERPEGSISTLTIQRTEQRDSAMYRCASSLISGRYTDTQYFGPGTRLTVL.

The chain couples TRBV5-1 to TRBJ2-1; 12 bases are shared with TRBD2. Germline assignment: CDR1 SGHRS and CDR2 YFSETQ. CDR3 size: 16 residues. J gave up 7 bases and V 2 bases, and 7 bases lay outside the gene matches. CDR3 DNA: TGCGCCAGCAGCTTATCCGGGACTAGCGGGTGGAATGAGCAGTTCTTC. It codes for CASSLSGTSGWNEQFF.

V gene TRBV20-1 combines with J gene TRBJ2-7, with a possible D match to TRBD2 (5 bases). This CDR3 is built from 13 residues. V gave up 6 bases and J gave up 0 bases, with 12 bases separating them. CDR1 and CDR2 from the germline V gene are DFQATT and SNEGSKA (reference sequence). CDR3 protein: CSARRRGSYEQYF. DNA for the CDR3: TGCAGTGCCCGCCGCCGGGGCTCCTACGAGCAGTACTTC.

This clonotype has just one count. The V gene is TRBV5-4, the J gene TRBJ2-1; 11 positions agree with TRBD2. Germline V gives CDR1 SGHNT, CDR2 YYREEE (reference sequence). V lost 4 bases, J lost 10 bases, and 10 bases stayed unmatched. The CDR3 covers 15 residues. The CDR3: CASSPPTSGNQEQFF. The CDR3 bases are TGTGCCAGCAGCCCACCGACTAGCGGGAACCAGGAGCAGTTCTTC.

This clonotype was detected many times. The CDR3 nucleotides are TGTGCCAGCAGCCGGGGACAGGGGGTGAGCTACAATGAGCAGTTCTTC. Its protein is CASSRGQGVSYNEQFF. The rearrangement uses TRBV5-6 and TRBJ2-1; 11 bases match TRBD1. Trimming at V came to 4 bases and at J to 3 bases, leaving 6 bases not matched to a gene. Germline values: CDR1 SGHDT, CDR2 YYEEEE. The CDR3 consists of 16 residues.

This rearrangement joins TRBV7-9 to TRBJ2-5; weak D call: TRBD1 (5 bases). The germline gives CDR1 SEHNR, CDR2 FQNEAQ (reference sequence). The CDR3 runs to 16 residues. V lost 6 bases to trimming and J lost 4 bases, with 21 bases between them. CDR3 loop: CASRISGMSLPETQYF. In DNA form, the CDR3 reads TGTGCCAGCAGGATCTCAGGGATGAGCCTCCCAGAGACCCAGTACTTC. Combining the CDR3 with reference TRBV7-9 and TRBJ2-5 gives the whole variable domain DTGVSQNPRHKITKRGQNVTFRCDPISEHNRLYWYRQTLGQGPEFLTYFQNEAQLEKSRLLSDRFSAERPKGSFSTLEIQRTEQGDSAMYLCASRISGMSLPETQYFGPGTRLLVL.